The rows below give T cell receptor beta chains drawn from one sample of a study of T cells in Graves' hyperthyroidism and ophthalmopathy. TCRdb passed the multiplex PCR reads through MiXCR, listing each CDR3 protein once. This repertoire shows under 400,000 distinct CDR3 sequences, less than 15% found once; its top ten account for roughly 9.2%. The sequenced sample was blood. Source of these receptors: a woman between 18 and 29 years old with Graves' hyperthyroidism. CDR3s include the opening cysteine and the closing phenylalanine or tryptophan.

V	CDR3
TRBV19	CASRRSNQPQHF
TRBV29-1	CSVVTYRGSGNTIYF
TRBV20-1	CSARGGGGPNGELFF
TRBV29-1	CSVEWTSGMYNEQFF
TRBV27	CASSPLGGELFF
TRBV28	CASSFFPPRDNQPQHF
TRBV19	CASSTTGGRSNQPQHF
TRBV6-2/TRBV6-3	CASSWRGVRETQYF
TRBV7-2	CASSLVFQKGSGGPETQYF
TRBV20-1	CSATRTSPNTDTQYF
TRBV28	CASSLGRGPYNEQFF
TRBV5-8	CANSLGTGTPDTQYF
TRBV29-1	CSVELAGGGEQFF
TRBV6-1	CASRKDGGGETQYF
TRBV3-1	CASSAGTGVNEQYF
TRBV9	CASSVTGDDQPQHF
TRBV7-2	CASSFGTETEAFF
TRBV9	CASSVYTASGYNEQFF
TRBV7-9	CASSLTLVNTEAFF
TRBV20-1	CSASTGGIGSWYNEQFF
TRBV6-2/TRBV6-3	CASSFSGLGATEAFF
TRBV27	CASSFGGTQQTQYF
TRBV9	CASSVGGGGFGANVLTF
TRBV2	CAREQSGQGAGGYTF
TRBV28	CASRQGLAGSVKQYF
TRBV27	CASSSVRRHLNTEAFF
TRBV5-1	CASSLEGEPYEQYF